A single sample is the source of the 29 T cell receptor beta chains below, sequenced in a study of T cell responses to AZD1222 COVID-19 vaccine. Measured with immunoSEQ multiplex PCR; TCRdb has only the in-frame clones, and not every one. The top ten hold about 4% of the sample, which has approximately 120,000 clones, over 75% seen once. The specimen comprised peripheral blood, sampled 28 days after the second AZD1222 dose. These receptors were collected from an adult who received the AZD1222 COVID-19 vaccine.

The rearrangement links TRBV18 to TRBJ1-2; TRBD1 matches 7 bases. This CDR3 region has 14 residues. V gave up 0 bases and J gave up 3 bases; unmatched junction bases: 1. Germline CDR1 and CDR2: KGHSH and LQKENI. CDR3 nucleotide sequence: TGTGCCAGCTCACCACCAACAGGGGACTATGGCTACACCTTC. It encodes CASSPPTGDYGYTF. Using reference TRBV18 and TRBJ1-2 for the parts outside the CDR3, the full variable domain is NAGVMQNPRHLVRRRGQEARLRCSPMKGHSHVYWYRQLPEEGLKFMVYLQKENIIDESGMPKERFSAEFPKEGPSILRIQQVVRGDSAAYFCASSPPTGDYGYTFGSGTRLTVV.

J is TRBJ2-1 and V is TRBV27, with a weak D call TRBD2 (7 bases). Germline lookup yields CDR1 MNHEY and CDR2 SMNVEV (reference sequence). The ends were cut back, 2 bases at V and 13 bases at J, with 24 bases in the middle. The CDR3 is 16 residues long. DNA of the CDR3: TGTGCCAGCAGTTTACGGGGGGCGGTACGTTCGTTCGGACAGTTCTTC. Translation gives CASSLRGAVRSFGQFF.

V and J are TRBV4-2 and TRBJ1-6, with D uncertain. CDR1 LGHNA and CDR2 YNFKEQ come from the germline V gene. Trimming stripped 0 bases from V and 7 bases from J, with 7 bases between. This CDR3 is built from 14 residues. The CDR3 bases are TGTGCCAGCAGCCAAGAGAACGTGAATTCACCCCTCCACTTT. Protein: CASSQENVNSPLHF.

This clone was counted between two and nine times. The gene calls are TRBV6-2 or TRBV6-3 and TRBJ1-5, with TRBD1 as a possible D gene (5 bases). The V gene's germline CDR1 is MNHEY and CDR2 SVGEGT. The V gene lost 6 bases and the J gene lost 0 bases, with 12 bases spanning the gap. This CDR3 region has 15 residues. The CDR3: CASSPETDSNQPQHF. The CDR3 bases are TGTGCCAGCAGCCCCGAGACAGATAGCAATCAGCCCCAGCATTTT.

This clone was detected only once. The rearrangement links TRBV9 to TRBJ1-2; D gene ambiguous. CDR1 is SGDLS, CDR2 YYNGEE, per germline. Trimming took 0 bases from V and 3 from J, leaving 6 bases between them. The CDR3 runs to 13 residues. The CDR3 DNA is TGTGCCAGCAGCGTAGAAGGACACTATGGCTACACCTTC. This gives the protein CASSVEGHYGYTF.

The chain has TRBV7-8 and TRBJ1-1; TRBD1 matches 7 bases. The length of the CDR3 is 15 residues. Trimming removed 5 bases from V and 0 bases from J; junction bases left unmatched: 6. Per germline, CDR1 SGHVS and CDR2 FQNEAQ. CDR3 nucleotide sequence: TGTGCCAGCAGCGTACAGGGGATTATGAACACTGAAGCTTTCTTT. Protein: CASSVQGIMNTEAFF.

The chain employs TRBV4-1 and TRBJ1-2; D is possibly TRBD1 (5 bases). Trimming removed 0 bases at V and 4 bases at J, with 12 bases between. Germline loops: CDR1 MGHRA, CDR2 YSYEKL. CDR3 length equals 15 residues. The CDR3 DNA sequence: TGCGCCAGCAGCCAAGAAACGGGACTCGTCTATGGCTACACCTTC. This gives the protein CASSQETGLVYGYTF.

The rearrangement links TRBV10-1 to TRBJ2-7; D perhaps matches TRBD2 (6 bases). V dropped 5 bases and J dropped 5 bases, with 25 bases sitting between them. CDR3 size: 17 residues. CDR1 is WNHNN, CDR2 SYGVQD, per germline (reference sequence). This chain's CDR3 is CASSPTGTASLEDEQYF. As DNA, the CDR3 is TGCGCCAGCAGTCCCACCGGGACTGCCAGCCTCGAGGACGAGCAGTACTTC.

The DNA of the CDR3 is TGTGCCAGCAGACCCCTTACAGGGGTCTATGGCTACACCTTC. Amino acids: CASRPLTGVYGYTF. This chain joins TRBV28 and TRBJ1-2; 7 bases are shared with TRBD1. Germline CDR1 is MDHEN and CDR2 is SYDVKM. The V segment lost 6 bases and the J segment 4 bases; nucleotides outside the gene matches: 8. The CDR3 totals 14 residues.

The chain uses TRBV18 and TRBJ2-5, with TRBD2 matching over 9 bases. The V segment lost 3 bases and the J segment 5 bases; nucleotides outside the gene matches: 7. This CDR3 contains 15 residues. Germline CDR1 reads KGHSH; CDR2 reads LQKENI. The CDR3 here is CASSPPAGGRETQYF. As DNA, the CDR3 is TGTGCCAGCTCACCTCCAGCGGGGGGCAGGGAGACCCAGTACTTC. The variable domain in full, completed from reference TRBV18 and TRBJ2-5, reads NAGVMQNPRHLVRRRGQEARLRCSPMKGHSHVYWYRQLPEEGLKFMVYLQKENIIDESGMPKERFSAEFPKEGPSILRIQQVVRGDSAAYFCASSPPAGGRETQYFGPGTRLLVL.

The gene calls are TRBV6-2 or TRBV6-3 and TRBJ1-3; no definite D call. The V end lost 4 bases, the J end lost 3 bases, and 13 bases lay between the germline ends. Per germline, CDR1 MNHEY and CDR2 SVGEGT. This CDR3 has 15 residues. The CDR3 is CASSSAVEGGNTIYF. Written as DNA, the CDR3 is TGTGCCAGCAGTTCGGCCGTCGAAGGTGGAAACACCATATATTTT.

CDR3 sequence: CASRGQPNTEAFF. The CDR3 nucleotides are TGTGCCAGTAGGGGCCAACCGAACACTGAAGCTTTCTTT. The rearrangement links TRBV19 to TRBJ1-1; D is uncertain. This CDR3 is built from 13 residues. V was cut by 6 bases and J by 1 base, with 9 bases left in between. Germline V lookup: CDR1 LNHDA, CDR2 SQIVND (reference sequence).

The J gene is TRBJ2-3, the V gene TRBV11-2; 7 positions agree with TRBD2. The junction had 17 bases not matched to a gene; V was cut back by 5 bases and J by 9 bases. CDR1 and CDR2 (germline): SGHAT, FQNNGV. CDR3 length equals 16 residues. The CDR3 loop reads CASSHFLRGDHRTQYF. CDR3 sequence (DNA): TGTGCCAGCAGCCATTTTTTACGGGGGGATCACCGAACGCAGTATTTT.

The chain links TRBV6-5 to TRBJ1-5; a possible D gene is TRBD1 (6 bases). The CDR3 loop spans 15 amino acids. V was trimmed by 5 bases and J by 1 base, leaving 12 bases between them. The V gene's germline CDR1 is MNHEY and CDR2 SVGAGI. In nucleotides, the CDR3 is TGTGCCAGCAGTCCTGGGCAGGGGAGCAATCAGCCCCAGCATTTT. Its protein is CASSPGQGSNQPQHF.

The chain uses TRBV2 and TRBJ2-7; D is unclear. Germline loops: CDR1 SNHLY, CDR2 FYNNEI. Between the trimmed V and J ends, which lost 5 bases and 0 bases, there was a span of 11 bases. This CDR3 spans 14 amino acids. CDR3 region: CASSYYGPSYEQYF. The DNA of the CDR3 is TGTGCCAGCAGTTACTATGGCCCCTCCTACGAGCAGTACTTC.

A single count supports this clone. This chain uses TRBV5-1 with TRBJ1-2; tentatively, D is TRBD1 (5 bases). The CDR3 runs 14 residues. V was shortened by 0 bases and J by 4 bases, with 10 bases between the two germline ends. Germline-derived CDR1 and CDR2 are SGHRS and YFSETQ. CDR3 region: CASSLGGGGYGYTF. In DNA, the CDR3 is TGCGCCAGCAGCTTGGGAGGCGGGGGCTATGGCTACACCTTC.

V gene TRBV11-2 combines with J gene TRBJ2-2; TRBD2 matches 9 bases. Germline trimming cut 2 bases from V and 6 bases from J; bases unmatched to any gene: 4. This CDR3 spans 15 amino acids. Germline V gives CDR1 SGHAT, CDR2 FQNNGV. CDR3 coding DNA: TGTGCCAGCAGCTTAATTCGCGGGAGGGCCGGGGAGCTGTTTTTT. Translating gives CASSLIRGRAGELFF.

V is TRBV19 and J is TRBJ1-2; D perhaps matches TRBD1 (6 bases). CDR1 LNHDA and CDR2 SQIVND come from the germline V gene (reference sequence). This CDR3 has 14 residues. The germline V and J ends were trimmed by 6 bases and 0 bases, with 11 bases remaining between them. The CDR3 sequence is CASSRDNANYGYTF. As DNA, the CDR3 is TGTGCCAGTAGCCGGGACAACGCTAACTATGGCTACACCTTC.

V usage is TRBV29-1 and J usage is TRBJ2-7; D possibly corresponds to TRBD1 (6 bases). The CDR3 loop spans 11 amino acids. Looked up from germline, CDR1 is SQVTM and CDR2 is ANQGSEA. The ends were cut back, 5 bases at V and 7 bases at J, with 12 bases in the middle. The CDR3 is CSVMTGWEQYF. The CDR3 bases are TGCAGCGTTATGACAGGATGGGAGCAGTACTTC.

The V and J genes are TRBV7-2 and TRBJ2-7; TRBD2 agrees at 10 bases. The J segment lost 6 bases and the V segment lost 5 bases, leaving 4 bases of the junction unmatched. CDR3 length: 13 amino acids. Germline CDR1 is SGHTA and CDR2 is FQGNSA. CDR3 coding DNA: TGTGCCAGCAGCCCCCGACTAGCGGGCGAGCAGTACTTC. Its protein is CASSPRLAGEQYF.

J is TRBJ1-2 and V is TRBV3-1 (or the pseudogene TRBV3-2), with 9 bases identical to TRBD1. From germline, CDR1 is LGHDT and CDR2 YNNKEL (reference sequence). The CDR3 contains 13 residues. V lost 0 bases, J lost 12 bases, and 5 bases stayed unmatched. Here the CDR3 reads CASSQDNRQGDTF. In DNA form, the CDR3 reads TGTGCCAGCAGCCAAGATAACAGACAGGGGGACACCTTC.

A single count supports this clone. The J gene is TRBJ1-1, the V gene TRBV5-6, with no clear D. CDR1 and CDR2 from the germline V gene are SGHDT and YYEEEE. The CDR3 is made up of 14 amino acids. V shed 3 bases and J shed 0 bases, with 9 bases lying between them. CDR3 bases: TGTGCCAGCAGCTACAAGACATTGAACACTGAAGCTTTCTTT. Encoded protein: CASSYKTLNTEAFF.

The chain couples TRBV10-3 to TRBJ1-1; unclear D gene. In germline, CDR1 is ENHRY, CDR2 SYGVKD. V was clipped by 11 bases and J by 1 base, with 23 bases between them. This CDR3 is built from 16 residues. The CDR3 reads CAVNNGWVLQNTEAFF. The CDR3, as DNA: TGTGCCGTCAACAATGGATGGGTACTGCAGAACACTGAAGCTTTCTTT.

This clone was seen a handful of times. The V gene is TRBV27, the J gene TRBJ2-1; D is unclear. Germline V gene data show CDR1 as MNHEY and CDR2 as SMNVEV (reference sequence). CDR3 size: 12 residues. With 5 bases removed from V and 7 bases from J, the gap between germline ends came to 9 bases. CDR3 sequence: CASSMTPNEQFF. CDR3 bases: TGTGCCAGCAGTATGACCCCGAATGAGCAGTTCTTC.

V usage is TRBV11-2 and J usage is TRBJ2-7; D uncertain. Trimming shortened V by 2 bases and J by 5 bases, and 16 bases separated the two germline ends. Germline V gene lookup returns CDR1 SGHAT and CDR2 FQNNGV. The CDR3 extends over 15 amino acids. Written as DNA, the CDR3 is TGTGCCAGCAGCTTATGGCCGAACAGAATAGACGAGCAGTACTTC. It specifies CASSLWPNRIDEQYF.

The genes are TRBV2 and TRBJ1-2; 7 bases map to TRBD1. Unmatched junction bases numbered 5, after V lost 6 bases and J lost 1 base. The CDR3 length is 14 residues. Germline CDR1 and CDR2: SNHLY and FYNNEI. CDR3 nucleotide sequence: TGTGCCAGCAGCGCCCGGGACAGTAACTATGGCTACACCTTC. Translated: CASSARDSNYGYTF.

The genes are TRBV19 and TRBJ2-5; the match to TRBD1 covers 9 bases. Per the germline V gene, CDR1 is LNHDA and CDR2 is SQIVND (reference sequence). After removal of 5 bases from V and 3 bases from J, the junction contained 4 bases not matched to a gene. The CDR3 covers 14 residues. The CDR3 nucleotides are TGTGCCAGTAGTCCCTGGACAGGGGAAGAGACCCAGTACTTC. Amino acid sequence: CASSPWTGEETQYF.

This rearrangement joins TRBV2 to TRBJ2-7; D is possibly TRBD1 or TRBD2 (5 bases each). CDR1 is SNHLY and CDR2 is FYNNEI in the germline V gene. With 7 bases removed from V and 2 bases from J, the gap between germline ends came to 15 bases. This CDR3 comprises 14 residues. The chain's CDR3 is CASKANGATYEQYF. In DNA, the CDR3 is TGTGCCAGCAAAGCGAACGGGGCCACCTACGAGCAGTACTTC.

The rearrangement uses TRBV19 and TRBJ1-2, with D uncertain. This CDR3 region has 15 residues. Germline V gene lookup returns CDR1 LNHDA and CDR2 SQIVND (reference sequence). V shed 1 base and J shed 4 bases, with 13 bases lying between them. In nucleotides, the CDR3 is TGTGCCAGTAGTATAGTTAGGACGGCGGTCTATGGCTACACCTTC. It translates to CASSIVRTAVYGYTF.